A single sample gave rise to the 18 T cell receptor beta chains below, sequenced in a study of T-cell memory formation after mild COVID-19. TCRdb independently ran MiXCR on the 5' RACE reads; one entry per CDR3 protein. The sample has about 270,000 distinct CDR3 sequences; roughly 17% are singletons. Specimen: PBMCs or a T cell subset sorted from them (not recorded which). The receptors originated from a man younger than 35 who had mild COVID-19 (a few samples of this study predate the infection). Cell type and time point are not known.

The CDR3 DNA is TGTGCCAGCAGCTCCCCGGGGGTTAACTATGAGCAGTTCTTC. Residues: CASSSPGVNYEQFF. The chain links TRBV6-2 or TRBV6-3 to TRBJ2-1, with D possibly TRBD2 on 6 matching bases. CDR3 length equals 14 residues. The germline V gene encodes CDR1 MNHEY and CDR2 SVGEGT. The germline V and J ends were trimmed by 6 bases and 8 bases, with 17 bases remaining between them.

This clonotype has more than one count but fewer than ten. The CDR3 is CAISDGQGPNYGYTF. CDR3 sequence (DNA): TGTGCCATCAGCGACGGACAGGGACCTAACTATGGCTACACCTTC. The chain couples TRBV10-3 to TRBJ1-2; the match to TRBD1 covers 8 bases. CDR1 and CDR2 from the germline V gene are ENHRY and SYGVKD. The trim removed 6 bases at V and 0 bases at J, leaving 6 bases unmatched. The CDR3 is 15 amino acids.

This clonotype has more than one count but fewer than ten. This sequence joins TRBV20-1 and TRBJ2-3; 8 bases line up with TRBD1. Per germline, CDR1 DFQATT and CDR2 SNEGSKA (reference sequence). The V gene end was trimmed by 0 bases and the J gene end by 6 bases; junction bases not matched to a gene: 14. The length of the CDR3 is 17 residues. The chain's CDR3 is CSAREALGTGMLDTQYF. The CDR3 nucleotides read TGCAGTGCTAGAGAGGCGCTCGGGACAGGAATGCTTGATACGCAGTATTTT.

The table lists this clonotype with many counts. The chain uses TRBV5-5 and TRBJ2-1, with a weak D call TRBD1 (6 bases). Germline CDR1 reads SGHKS; CDR2 reads YYEKEE (reference sequence). The germline V and J ends were trimmed by 6 bases and 2 bases, with 12 bases remaining between them. The CDR3 covers 14 residues. The CDR3 DNA reads TGTGCCAGCACTGCGACAGGCGCCTACAATGAGCAGTTCTTC. Translating it yields CASTATGAYNEQFF.

The V and J genes are TRBV7-8 and TRBJ1-2; the match to TRBD1 covers 7 bases. Germline V gives CDR1 SGHVS, CDR2 FQNEAQ. V shed 4 bases, J shed 2 bases, and the junction held 4 bases outside the gene matches. This CDR3 comprises 14 residues. The CDR3 DNA is TGTGCCAGCAGCTCTGCGGGACAGAACTATGGCTACACCTTC. This codes for CASSSAGQNYGYTF.

This clonotype showed up just a few times. The rearrangement links TRBV2 to TRBJ2-1; tentative D call: TRBD1 (6 bases). CDR3 length equals 13 residues. V lost 1 base and J 10 bases, leaving 11 bases between the germline ends. Germline assignment: CDR1 SNHLY and CDR2 FYNNEI. As DNA, the CDR3 is TGTGCCAGCAGTGAAGGGGGGCGGTGGGAGCAGTTCTTC. It yields the protein CASSEGGRWEQFF.

The chain links TRBV29-1 to TRBJ2-3; D assignment may be TRBD1 or TRBD2 (6 bases each). The CDR3 loop spans 13 amino acids. The ends were cut back, 7 bases at V and 5 bases at J, with 16 bases in the middle. Looked up from germline, CDR1 is SQVTM and CDR2 is ANQGSEA. CDR3 nucleotides: TGCAGCGGTGGAGGGGGGCTTGGAGATACGCAGTATTTT. Translating it yields CSGGGGLGDTQYF.

The chain combines TRBV20-1 with TRBJ2-5; the D gene is possibly TRBD2 (5 bases). The length of the CDR3 is 11 residues. Germline CDR1 and CDR2: DFQATT and SNEGSKA (reference sequence). The ends were cut back, 5 bases at V and 5 bases at J, with 9 bases in the middle. The DNA of the CDR3 is TGCAGTGCTGGCCCGGGGGAGACCCAGTACTTC. Amino acid sequence: CSAGPGETQYF.

The rearrangement uses TRBV5-6 and TRBJ2-1; D not certain. V shed 2 bases and J shed 7 bases, with 7 bases lying between them. The germline CDR1 and CDR2 sequences are SGHDT and YYEEEE. The CDR3 is 12 amino acids. The CDR3 protein is CASSLWANEQFF. As DNA, the CDR3 is TGTGCCAGCAGCTTATGGGCAAATGAGCAGTTCTTC.

This clonotype came up a few times. CDR3 protein: CASSDGGASYEQYF. The CDR3 DNA follows: TGCGCCAGCAGCGACGGGGGGGCCTCCTACGAGCAGTACTTC. The chain recombines TRBV5-1 with TRBJ2-7; 8 bases map to TRBD2. With V trimmed by 4 bases and J by 0 bases, 3 bases remained unmatched. The CDR3 is 14 amino acids. In germline, CDR1 is SGHRS, CDR2 YFSETQ.

There are a few counts of this clonotype. J is TRBJ2-2 and V is TRBV10-3, with 8 bases matching TRBD2. CDR1 is ENHRY, CDR2 SYGVKD, per germline. There are 15 residues in the CDR3. V shed 6 bases and J 7 bases; nucleotides not matched to a gene: 10. In nucleotides, the CDR3 is TGTGCCATCAGCGAAACTAGCGGTGATGGCGGGGAGCTGTTTTTT. It translates to CAISETSGDGGELFF.

The rearrangement uses TRBV7-2 and TRBJ2-1; tentatively, D is TRBD1 or TRBD2 (6 bases each). There are 17 residues in the CDR3. V lost 1 base and J 6 bases, leaving 19 bases between the germline ends. CDR1 SGHTA and CDR2 FQGNSA come from the germline V gene. Written as DNA, the CDR3 is TGTGCCAGCAGCTTAGTGCCCCCGGGGGCCTTTGGCAATGAGCAGTTCTTC. Protein sequence: CASSLVPPGAFGNEQFF.

The gene calls are TRBV7-2 and TRBJ2-5; 10 bases match TRBD2. CDR1 is SGHTA, CDR2 FQGNSA, per germline. Trimming removed 2 bases from V and 5 bases from J; junction bases left unmatched: 8. The CDR3 is 16 residues long. The CDR3 spells CASSLQASGGGETQYF. The CDR3 DNA is TGTGCCAGCAGCTTACAGGCTAGCGGGGGCGGGGAGACCCAGTACTTC.

This clonotype was observed a few times. V gene TRBV20-1 combines with J gene TRBJ1-1; D perhaps matches TRBD1 (6 bases). The CDR3 spans 13 residues. The V end was cut by 3 bases, the J end by 13 bases, with 21 bases between. Germline V lookup: CDR1 DFQATT, CDR2 SNEGSKA (reference sequence). The CDR3 region is CSASEQGRSPGFF. DNA for the CDR3: TGCAGTGCTAGTGAACAGGGACGCTCCCCAGGTTTCTTT.

The chain uses TRBV11-2 and TRBJ2-2; the match to TRBD2 covers 9 bases. Germline lookup yields CDR1 SGHAT and CDR2 FQNNGV. The CDR3 runs to 16 residues. J was trimmed by 7 bases and V by 5 bases; bases with no gene match: 11. CDR3 DNA: TGTGCCAGCAGCCCCCGGAAGGCGGGGGGGGGCGGGGAGCTGTTTTTT. It specifies CASSPRKAGGGGELFF.

The gene calls are TRBV6-5 and TRBJ2-5; unclear D gene. The length of the CDR3 is 15 residues. Trimming pared 0 bases from V and 3 bases from J, leaving 11 bases between. Germline CDR1 and CDR2: MNHEY and SVGAGI. CDR3 region: CASSYSWGSEETQYF. The DNA of the CDR3 is TGTGCCAGCAGTTACTCTTGGGGTTCGGAAGAGACCCAGTACTTC.

This clonotype occurred a few times. The rearrangement uses TRBV12-3 or TRBV12-4 and TRBJ2-5; tentative D call: TRBD2 (6 bases). CDR3 length: 13 residues. The germline V and J ends were trimmed by 3 bases and 5 bases, with 10 bases remaining between them. The CDR3 DNA sequence: TGTGCCAGCAGTTTCGCGGGGAGTGAGACCCAGTACTTC. Translated, it gives CASSFAGSETQYF.

V usage is TRBV28 and J usage is TRBJ2-7; no clear D gene. Germline V gene sequence: CDR1 MDHEN, CDR2 SYDVKM. This CDR3 has 14 residues. The ends were cut back, 4 bases at V and 3 bases at J, with 13 bases in the middle. For the CDR3, the DNA is TGTGCCAGCAGTTCCCAGTGGCTGAGCTACGAGCAGTACGTC. It codes for CASSSQWLSYEQYV.